These 8 T cell receptor beta chains came from one sample sequenced in a study of blood T cell repertoires in COVID-19. Some clones are missing from TCRdb's copy, which holds only in-frame ones; the method was immunoSEQ multiplex PCR. The sample lists over 140,000 clones, around 73% seen once, with about 8.4% in the top ten. Material for sequencing was peripheral blood. These receptors were taken from a woman aged 45 to 65 with active or convalescent COVID-19.

This clone was seen ten or more times. The chain links TRBV27 to TRBJ1-4; D possibly corresponds to TRBD1 (5 bases). Germline CDR1 reads MNHEY; CDR2 reads SMNVEV (reference sequence). This CDR3 spans 13 amino acids. V shed 3 bases and J shed 6 bases, with 8 bases lying between them. CDR3 bases: TGTGCCAGCAGTTTTCAGGGCTATGAAAAACTGTTTTTT. It codes for CASSFQGYEKLFF. The complete variable domain, with remaining parts taken from reference TRBV27 and TRBJ1-4, reads EAQVTQNPRYLITVTGKKLTVTCSQNMNHEYMSWYRQDPGLGLRQIYYSMNVEVTDKGDVPEGYKVSRKEKRNFPLILESPSPNQTSLYFCASSFQGYEKLFFGSGTQLSVL.

This chain uses TRBV4-2 with TRBJ2-3; the D gene is possibly TRBD1 (5 bases). CDR3 length equals 15 residues. V lost 0 bases and J 4 bases, leaving 11 bases between the germline ends. Germline assignment: CDR1 LGHNA and CDR2 YNFKEQ. CDR3 residues: CASSQEGREADTQYF. The CDR3 nucleotides read TGTGCCAGCAGCCAAGAGGGCAGGGAAGCAGATACGCAGTATTTT.

The chain couples TRBV5-1 to TRBJ2-2; 8 positions agree with TRBD1. Germline values: CDR1 SGHRS, CDR2 YFSETQ. The CDR3 runs 16 residues. V shed 5 bases, J shed 0 bases, and the junction held 6 bases outside the gene matches. The CDR3, as DNA: TGCGCCAGCAGTTCCGGGACAGGTGCGAACACCGGGGAGCTGTTTTTT. Its translation is CASSSGTGANTGELFF. Together with reference TRBV5-1 and TRBJ2-2, the CDR3 gives the full variable domain: KAGVTQTPRYLIKTRGQQVTLSCSPISGHRSVSWYQQTPGQGLQFLFEYFSETQRNKGNFPGRFSGRQFSNSRSEMNVSTLELGDSALYLCASSSGTGANTGELFFGEGSRLTVL.

V and J are TRBV4-3 and TRBJ1-3, with D perhaps TRBD1 (5 bases). The germline CDR1 and CDR2 sequences are LGHNA and YSLEER. The CDR3 runs to 16 residues. V was trimmed by 0 bases and J by 7 bases, leaving 16 bases between them. CDR3 in amino acids: CASSQDWFRDVNTIYF. DNA of the CDR3: TGCGCCAGCAGCCAAGATTGGTTCAGGGATGTGAACACCATATATTTT.

The CDR3 region has the DNA TGTGCCAGCAGTGAACAGGGGACCCAGCCCCAGCATTTT. The encoded protein is CASSEQGTQPQHF. The gene calls are TRBV2 and TRBJ1-5, with TRBD1 as a possible D gene (6 bases). Germline CDR1 SNHLY, CDR2 FYNNEI. Trimming took 2 bases from V and 7 from J, leaving 9 bases between them. This CDR3 is 13 amino acids long.

The genes are TRBV5-1 and TRBJ2-1; D unclear. V was clipped by 4 bases and J by 6 bases, with 11 bases between them. This CDR3 contains 13 residues. Per germline, CDR1 SGHRS and CDR2 YFSETQ. CDR3 bases: TGCGCCAGCAGCCAAACTACTGTCAATGAGCAGTTCTTC. It yields the protein CASSQTTVNEQFF.

The J gene is TRBJ2-7, the V gene TRBV28; 7 bases line up with TRBD1. CDR1 and CDR2 from the germline V gene are MDHEN and SYDVKM. V lost 7 bases to trimming and J lost 2 bases; unmatched junction nucleotides: 8. CDR3 size: 14 residues. The CDR3 loop is CASKTGTATYEQYF. The CDR3 DNA reads as TGTGCCAGCAAAACCGGGACAGCAACCTACGAGCAGTACTTC.

This clone showed up just once. DNA of the CDR3: TGTGCCAGCAGCTTGGAAGGGGGTTTGAATTCACCCCTCCACTTT. This gives the protein CASSLEGGLNSPLHF. The V call is TRBV5-5, the J call TRBJ1-6, with D possibly TRBD1 on 6 matching bases. The CDR3 is 15 amino acids. Germline assignment: CDR1 SGHKS and CDR2 YYEKEE (reference sequence). V lost 0 bases to trimming and J lost 7 bases, with 11 bases between them.